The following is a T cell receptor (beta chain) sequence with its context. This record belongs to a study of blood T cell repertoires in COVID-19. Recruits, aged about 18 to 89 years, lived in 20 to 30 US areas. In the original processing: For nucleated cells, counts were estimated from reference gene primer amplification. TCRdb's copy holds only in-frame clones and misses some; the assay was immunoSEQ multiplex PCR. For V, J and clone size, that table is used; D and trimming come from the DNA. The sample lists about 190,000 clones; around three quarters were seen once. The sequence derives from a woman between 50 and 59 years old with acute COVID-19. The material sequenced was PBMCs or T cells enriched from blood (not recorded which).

The CDR3 nucleotides are TGTGCCAGCAGAAGAAGGGGCAGCAACTATGGCTACACCTTC. The encoded protein is CASRRRGSNYGYTF. V usage is TRBV5-4 and J usage is TRBJ1-2; perhaps TRBD1 as D (5 bases). The germline CDR1 and CDR2 sequences are SGHNT and YYREEE (reference sequence). The V end was cut by 5 bases, the J end by 2 bases, with 13 bases between. The CDR3 spans 14 residues.